A single sample gave rise to the 22 T cell receptor beta chains below, sequenced in a study of blood T cells in healthy people across ages. Primed by a sample-barcoded 5' primer and a J-beta primer mix, a second PCR proceeded for roughly 6 to 12 cycles. A single record per CDR3 protein comes from TCRdb applying MiXCR to the 5' RACE reads. The data contain approximately 1,000,000 distinct CDR3 sequences, over 35% of them singletons. The material sequenced was blood. The source is a woman in her sixties or seventies in good health.

The V call is TRBV19, the J call TRBJ2-5, with D unresolved. This CDR3 spans 11 amino acids. The germline V gene has CDR1 LNHDA and CDR2 SQIVND (reference sequence). As DNA, the CDR3 is TGTAATCCGGCCGTGGAAGAGACCCAGTACTTC. Its translation is CNPAVEETQYF.

V usage is TRBV12-3 or TRBV12-4 and J usage is TRBJ1-2; TRBD1 matches at 8 bases. The junction had 6 bases not matched to a gene; V was cut back by 2 bases and J by 4 bases. The CDR3 has 15 residues. The DNA of the CDR3 is TGTGCCAGCAGTTTATTCGCAGGGGGCCCCTATGGCTACACCTTC. Translating it yields CASSLFAGGPYGYTF.

The gene calls are TRBV15 and TRBJ1-1, with D tentatively TRBD1 (5 bases). CDR1 is LNHNV, CDR2 YYDKDF, per germline (reference sequence). The V end was cut by 3 bases, the J end by 0 bases, with 14 bases between. This CDR3 spans 16 amino acids. The CDR3 bases are TGTGCCACCAGCAGGCGGTCCGGGACGATGAACACTGAAGCTTTCTTT. As protein: CATSRRSGTMNTEAFF.

Notes on this clonotype: A read error may produce the germline difference seen at one junction end. The genes are TRBV6-5 and TRBJ2-5; D gene uncertain. CDR1 and CDR2 from the germline V gene are MNHEY and SVGAGI. The CDR3 consists of 12 residues. The CDR3 DNA reads as TGTGCCAGCAGTCACTCCGACCGGCTACAGTACTTC. As protein: CASSHSDRLQYF.

This clonotype was found once. The chain joins TRBV7-2 to TRBJ2-1, with D possibly being TRBD1 (5 bases). The CDR3 runs to 15 residues. The V gene lost 3 bases and the J gene lost 8 bases, with 17 bases spanning the gap. Germline-derived CDR1 and CDR2 are SGHTA and FQGNSA. CDR3 sequence reads: CASSFVVRGQDEQFF. In DNA form, the CDR3 reads TGTGCCAGCAGCTTTGTTGTTAGGGGCCAGGATGAGCAGTTCTTC.

The V call is TRBV28, the J call TRBJ2-2; D is possibly TRBD1 (5 bases). Germline V gives CDR1 MDHEN, CDR2 SYDVKM. The CDR3 has 13 residues. V shed 9 bases and J shed 0 bases, with 8 bases lying between them. The CDR3 reads CASQGPNTGELFF. CDR3 in DNA: TGTGCCAGTCAGGGTCCGAACACCGGGGAGCTGTTTTTT. Variable domain in full (rest from reference TRBV28 and TRBJ2-2): DVKVTQSSRYLVKRTGEKVFLECVQDMDHENMFWYRQDPGLGLRLIYFSYDVKMKEKGDIPEGYSVSREKKERFSLILESASTNQTSMYLCASQGPNTGELFFGEGSRLTVL.

In its sample, this clonotype was seen many times. The genes are TRBV12-3 or TRBV12-4 and TRBJ2-1; 7 nucleotides match TRBD1. Germline trimming cut 3 bases from V and 9 bases from J; bases unmatched to any gene: 2. The CDR3 sequence is 12 residues long. In nucleotides, the CDR3 is TGTGCCAGCAGTTTTGCAGGGGGTGAGCAGTTCTTC. Amino acids: CASSFAGGEQFF.

This clonotype has more than one count but fewer than ten. The rearrangement joins TRBV13 to TRBJ2-7; D may be TRBD1 (6 bases). Germline assignment: CDR1 PRHDT and CDR2 FYEKMQ (reference sequence). This CDR3 contains 13 residues. V was cut by 2 bases and J by 5 bases, with 10 bases left in between. In nucleotides, the CDR3 is TGTGCCAGCAGCTTATGGGGGCTGAACGAGCAGTACTTC. The encoded protein is CASSLWGLNEQYF.

The chain employs TRBV11-2 and TRBJ2-1, with D hard to call. The J call is uncertain, as TRBJ2-7 better fits the DNA end. CDR1 is SGHAT, CDR2 FQNNGV, per germline. The CDR3 is 15 residues long. CDR3: CASSLYTGSSYEQYF. For the CDR3, the DNA is TGTGCCAGCAGCTTATATACCGGAAGCTCCTACGAGCAGTACTTC.

This chain joins TRBV28 and TRBJ2-2; 9 bases match TRBD1. The trim removed 5 bases at V and 7 bases at J, leaving 8 bases unmatched. The length of the CDR3 is 15 residues. Germline V gene sequence: CDR1 MDHEN, CDR2 SYDVKM. In DNA form, the CDR3 reads TGTGCCAGCAGTCTAGGACAGGGGCGTATCGGGGAGCTGTTTTTT. Protein product: CASSLGQGRIGELFF.

V is TRBV14 and J is TRBJ2-1; D is undetermined. V was cut by 0 bases and J by 9 bases, with 9 bases left in between. The CDR3 runs 13 residues. Germline assignment: CDR1 SGHDN and CDR2 FVKESK. The CDR3 reads CASSQEPPSEQFF. The CDR3 nucleotides are TGTGCCAGCAGCCAAGAGCCACCCTCTGAGCAGTTCTTC.

This clonotype occurred a few times. The rearrangement uses TRBV7-6 and TRBJ2-6; TRBD1 is a possible D gene (6 bases). Germline CDR1 reads SGHVS; CDR2 reads FNYEAQ. Trimming took 5 bases from V and 2 from J, leaving 13 bases between them. This CDR3 is built from 16 residues. The CDR3 loop is CASSALQGAGANVLTF. The CDR3 region has the DNA TGTGCCAGCAGCGCATTACAGGGTGCTGGGGCCAACGTCCTGACTTTC.

The chain links TRBV29-1 to TRBJ2-1, with a weak D call TRBD2 (5 bases). With the DNA end fitting TRBJ2-7 better, the J assignment may be wrong. The CDR3 is 15 residues long. Germline-derived CDR1 and CDR2 are SQVTM and ANQGSEA. The CDR3 bases are TGCAGCGTTCCCACCCGGGGATTCTCCTACAATGAGCAGTACTTC. Encoded protein: CSVPTRGFSYNEQYF.

This chain links TRBV29-1 with TRBJ2-7; tentative D call: TRBD2 (6 bases). The CDR3 totals 14 residues. The V and J ends lost 8 bases and 7 bases respectively, with 24 bases between them. Germline V gene lookup returns CDR1 SQVTM and CDR2 ANQGSEA. The CDR3 bases are TGCAGCTCGGGGAGGAGCGGCCCTTACAATGAGCAGTACTTC. Encoded protein: CSSGRSGPYNEQYF.

J is TRBJ1-4 and V is TRBV4-1; D ambiguous. The germline V gene has CDR1 MGHRA and CDR2 YSYEKL. The CDR3 is 15 residues long. The ends were cut back, 0 bases at V and 3 bases at J, with 8 bases in the middle. CDR3 in amino acids: CASSQDSQPNEKLFF. The CDR3 DNA sequence: TGCGCCAGCAGCCAAGATTCCCAGCCTAATGAAAAACTGTTTTTT.

The gene calls are TRBV10-3 and TRBJ2-3; the match to TRBD2 covers 10 bases. Trimming removed 0 bases from V and 0 bases from J; junction bases left unmatched: 6. There are 18 residues in the CDR3. Germline lookup yields CDR1 ENHRY and CDR2 SYGVKD. CDR3 bases: TGTGCCATCAGTGAGTCATCAGGACTAGCGGCTAGCACAGATACGCAGTATTTT. Protein product: CAISESSGLAASTDTQYF.

The chain is built from TRBV6-1 and TRBJ1-5; 8 positions match TRBD1. The CDR3 totals 15 residues. The V gene's germline CDR1 is MNHNS and CDR2 SASEGT. The V segment lost 5 bases and the J segment 5 bases; nucleotides outside the gene matches: 8. CDR3 sequence (DNA): TGTGCCAGCAGTACTCAGGGGGCCGGAGATCAGCCCCAGCATTTT. It codes for CASSTQGAGDQPQHF.

The chain employs TRBV20-1 and TRBJ2-5, with 7 bases aligning to TRBD2. V lost 0 bases to trimming and J lost 11 bases; unmatched junction nucleotides: 15. The CDR3 is 15 amino acids. Germline V gene data show CDR1 as DFQATT and CDR2 as SNEGSKA (reference sequence). In nucleotides, the CDR3 is TGCAGTGCTAGAGACTCGGGATTACGGGGAGGGGAGCAGTACTTC. This translates into CSARDSGLRGGEQYF.

The sample holds many counts of this clonotype. The V gene is TRBV5-6, the J gene TRBJ1-4; perhaps TRBD1 as D (5 bases). Germline CDR1 is SGHDT and CDR2 is YYEEEE. This CDR3 comprises 14 residues. The V gene lost 0 bases and the J gene lost 8 bases, with 11 bases spanning the gap. The CDR3 DNA sequence: TGTGCCAGCAGCTTGGAGCCAGGGAGCGAAAAACTGTTTTTT. Residues: CASSLEPGSEKLFF.

In its sample, this clonotype was seen once. The rearrangement joins TRBV2 to TRBJ2-4; D gene ambiguous. The assigned J gene may be wrong: the sequence end matches TRBJ2-7 better. This CDR3 is built from 14 residues. Germline CDR1 reads SNHLY; CDR2 reads FYNNEI. The CDR3 is CASSEVGFLHEQYF. The CDR3, as DNA: TGTGCCAGCAGTGAAGTTGGCTTTTTACACGAGCAGTACTTC.

The chain employs TRBV29-1 and TRBJ2-7; D is perhaps TRBD2 (6 bases). With 7 bases removed from V and 4 bases from J, the gap between germline ends came to 14 bases. Germline CDR1 and CDR2: SQVTM and ANQGSEA. This CDR3 spans 12 amino acids. The CDR3 DNA reads as TGCAGCGGCGTCGGGGGTGAGTACGAGCAGTACTTC. It encodes CSGVGGEYEQYF.

V and J are TRBV7-8 and TRBJ1-2; D remains ambiguous. The CDR3 consists of 18 residues. From germline, CDR1 is SGHVS and CDR2 FQNEAQ. V was pared by 6 bases and J by 4 bases, with 27 bases between. The CDR3 DNA sequence: TGTGCCAGCAGTCTCAGTAGGACGGGAGGGCTCGTTACCTATGGCTACACCTTC. Translation: CASSLSRTGGLVTYGYTF.